This T cell receptor beta chain was captured by sequencing in a study of T cells in localized non-small cell lung cancer. Sequencing was performed with immunoSEQ multiplex PCR; in TCRdb, only in-frame clones are kept and a portion is missing. Altogether over 45,000 clones are present, 60% to 80% being singletons, with the ten largest covering around 17%. Study-level results: Only one tumor region was sequenced, so heterogeneity remains possible.

Trimming cost V 0 bases and J 4 bases, with 6 bases left between them. Germline V gene lookup returns CDR1 LGHNA and CDR2 YNFKEQ. The CDR3 totals 13 residues. This clone was detected a few times. Its antigen is unknown. V and J are TRBV4-2 and TRBJ2-5; D remains unclear. The TCR sequence derives from a man aged 40-75 years with stage I squamous cell lung carcinoma. The sequences come from peripheral blood, collected before any cancer treatment. This chain's CDR3 is CASSQDSGETQYF. The DNA of the CDR3 is TGTGCCAGCAGCCAAGACAGTGGAGAGACCCAGTACTTC.